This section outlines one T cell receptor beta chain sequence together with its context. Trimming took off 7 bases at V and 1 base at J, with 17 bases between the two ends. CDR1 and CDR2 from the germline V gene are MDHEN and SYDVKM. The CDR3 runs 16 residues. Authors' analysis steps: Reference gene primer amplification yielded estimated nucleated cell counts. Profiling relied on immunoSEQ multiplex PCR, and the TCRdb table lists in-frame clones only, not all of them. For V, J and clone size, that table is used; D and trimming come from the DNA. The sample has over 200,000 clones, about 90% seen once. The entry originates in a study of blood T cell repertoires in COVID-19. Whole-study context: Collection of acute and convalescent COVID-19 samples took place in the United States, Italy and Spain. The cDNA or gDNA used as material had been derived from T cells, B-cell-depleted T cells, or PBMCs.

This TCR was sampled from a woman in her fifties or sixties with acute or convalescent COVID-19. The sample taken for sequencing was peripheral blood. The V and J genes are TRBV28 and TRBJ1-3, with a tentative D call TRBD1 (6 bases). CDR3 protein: CASIPWGQGSGNTIYF. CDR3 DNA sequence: TGTGCCAGCATACCCTGGGGGCAGGGATCTGGAAACACCATATATTTT.